Below are 8 T cell receptor beta chains sequenced from a single sample in a study of beta chain features in type 1 diabetes (dated by TCRdb to 2016 to 2019). The library relied on the immunoSEQ multiplex PCR assay. The entire isolated RNA was reverse transcribed using the High Capacity cDNA Reverse Transcription Kit, and thus expressed TCRB transcripts were sequenced. This is the immuneACCESS table as TCRdb keeps it, with only in-frame sequences that have V and J called. A part of the clones is gone; compared with another copy, unresolved V genes explain less than half, and the rest is unexplained. This sample gives about 220,000 clones in total; approximately 11% of them show up just once. The ten largest make up approximately 1.5% of the sample. Sequencing was performed on central memory CD4+ T cells from blood. Source of these receptors: a man younger than 30 in good health.

The chain recombines TRBV30 with TRBJ2-2; no reliable D call. V shed 1 base and J shed 4 bases, with 13 bases lying between them. Germline V lookup: CDR1 GTSNPN, CDR2 SVGIG (reference sequence). The CDR3 is 15 amino acids. CDR3 nucleotides: TGTGCCTGGAGTGCCCTCCCCCTTGGCACCGGGGAGCTGTTTTTT. Protein sequence: CAWSALPLGTGELFF. The complete variable domain, with remaining parts taken from reference TRBV30 and TRBJ2-2, reads SQTIHQWPATLVQPVGSPLSLECTVEGTSNPNLYWYRQAAGRGLQLLFYSVGIGQISSEVPQNLSASRPQDRQFILSSKKLLLSDSGFYLCAWSALPLGTGELFFGEGSRLTVL.

CDR3: CASSPPSFEEQYF. DNA of the CDR3: TGTGCCAGCTCACCACCCAGCTTTGAGGAGCAGTACTTC. The gene calls are TRBV18 and TRBJ2-7; D is unclear. The CDR3 is made up of 13 amino acids. Germline CDR1 reads KGHSH; CDR2 reads LQKENI. The V end was cut by 0 bases, the J end by 7 bases, with 10 bases between.

This clone has only a few counts. In the same sample, other DNA sequences code for this CDR3. V gene TRBV9 combines with J gene TRBJ2-1; the D is unclear. Per germline, CDR1 SGDLS and CDR2 YYNGEE. This CDR3 has 13 residues. With 0 bases removed from V and 2 bases from J, the gap between germline ends came to 3 bases. DNA of the CDR3: TGTGCCAGCAGCGTAGGTACCTACAATGAGCAGTTCTTC. This gives the protein CASSVGTYNEQFF.

In this sample, this clone turned up a few times. This chain connects TRBV29-1 to TRBJ1-1; 8 nucleotides line up with TRBD1. Germline CDR1 and CDR2: SQVTM and ANQGSEA. V trimming: 7 bases; J trimming: 1 base; junction bases outside the gene matches: 5. This CDR3 has 13 residues. This CDR3 reads CSGWDRRNTEAFF. CDR3 sequence (DNA): TGCAGCGGATGGGACAGGAGGAACACTGAAGCTTTCTTT.

This clone appeared a few times. The chain has TRBV29-1 and TRBJ1-1; D unclear. CDR1 and CDR2 from the germline V gene are SQVTM and ANQGSEA. The CDR3 runs 13 residues. Trimming took 0 bases from V and 1 from J, leaving 6 bases between them. The CDR3 here is CSVEDTSNTEAFF. DNA of the CDR3: TGCAGCGTTGAAGATACATCGAACACTGAAGCTTTCTTT.

This clone was seen more than once but under ten times. The chain carries TRBV6-1 and TRBJ1-2, with 7 bases that match TRBD1. From germline, CDR1 is MNHNS and CDR2 SASEGT. This CDR3 has 12 amino acids. V dropped 7 bases and J dropped 8; count of bases not matched to a gene: 7. CDR3 bases: TGTGCCAGCAAAGACAGGGCTGACGGCTACACCTTC. It specifies CASKDRADGYTF.

This clone was counted only a few times. The same CDR3 also results from other DNA sequences found in this sample. The chain links TRBV20-1 to TRBJ1-1; weak D call: TRBD1 (6 bases). This CDR3 has 10 residues. V was pared by 4 bases and J by 10 bases, with 10 bases between. The germline V gene has CDR1 DFQATT and CDR2 SNEGSKA (reference sequence). This chain's CDR3 is CSATRGGAFF. CDR3 nucleotide sequence: TGCAGTGCTACCAGGGGAGGAGCTTTCTTT.

The chain is built from TRBV6-5 and TRBJ1-2; 7 positions agree with TRBD1. CDR3 length: 12 amino acids. Germline V gives CDR1 MNHEY, CDR2 SVGAGI. Trimming cost V 4 bases and J 7 bases; bases outside gene matches: 3. CDR3 in amino acids: CASSSQGFGYTF. The CDR3 DNA reads as TGTGCCAGCAGTTCACAGGGGTTTGGCTACACCTTC.